The 24 T cell receptor beta chains reported below all come from one sample, sequenced in a study of blood T cell repertoires in COVID-19. Using immunoSEQ multiplex PCR, the repertoire was profiled, and TCRdb retains in-frame clones only, with some absent. The sample lists around 280,000 clones; almost 90% were seen once. Sequenced input: PBMCs or T cells enriched from blood (not recorded which). These receptors were taken from a woman between 18 and 29 years old with acute COVID-19.

The chain carries TRBV21-1 and TRBJ2-7; TRBD1 was called by the table and not checked on the DNA. TRBV21-1 is a documented pseudogene. The CDR3 has 16 residues. CDR3 protein: CASSKASLRVSYEQYF. CDR3 nucleotide sequence: TGTGCCAGCAGCAAGGCCTCCCTCAGGGTGAGCTACGAGCAGTACTTC.

This sequence joins TRBV5-5 and TRBJ1-2; 8 bases agree with TRBD1. The germline gives CDR1 SGHKS, CDR2 YYEKEE (reference sequence). The CDR3 spans 15 residues. With 4 bases clipped from V and 3 bases from J, the junction kept 8 bases outside the gene matches. In DNA form, the CDR3 reads TGTGCCAGCAGCCCCGGACAGGGCGGATACTATGGCTACACCTTC. Translating it yields CASSPGQGGYYGYTF.

The CDR3 loop reads CASGGQGPEKLFF. For the CDR3, the DNA is TGTGCCAGCGGGGGACAGGGCCCTGAAAAACTGTTTTTT. This chain uses TRBV19 with TRBJ1-4, with 9 bases identical to TRBD1. In germline, CDR1 is LNHDA, CDR2 SQIVND (reference sequence). CDR3 length: 13 residues. Trimming cost V 9 bases and J 7 bases; bases outside gene matches: 6.

This chain links TRBV27 with TRBJ1-4; possible D gene TRBD1, 5 bases. Trimming cost V 6 bases and J 8 bases, with 16 bases left between them. Germline CDR1 reads MNHEY; CDR2 reads SMNVEV (reference sequence). The CDR3 loop spans 14 amino acids. In DNA, the CDR3 is TGTGCCAGCAGCAGCGGGGGATCGGGCGAAAAACTGTTTTTT. Translating gives CASSSGGSGEKLFF.

DNA for the CDR3: TGTGCCTGGAGTGTAATGACAGGGGGTTTTGAAAAACTGTTTTTT. Residues: CAWSVMTGGFEKLFF. The chain uses TRBV30 and TRBJ1-4; 9 positions agree with TRBD1. V was clipped by 0 bases and J by 7 bases; unmatched bases: 6. The CDR3 has 15 residues. Germline V lookup: CDR1 GTSNPN, CDR2 SVGIG (reference sequence).

The rearrangement joins TRBV15 to TRBJ1-1, with D hard to call. The CDR3 extends over 15 amino acids. V dropped 0 bases and J dropped 4 bases, with 12 bases sitting between them. Germline V gene lookup returns CDR1 LNHNV and CDR2 YYDKDF (reference sequence). DNA for the CDR3: TGTGCCACCAGCAGAGATGCCGCCCCGGGCACTGAAGCTTTCTTT. Translation: CATSRDAAPGTEAFF.

J is TRBJ2-5 and V is TRBV6-5; 9 bases map to TRBD1. The CDR3 sequence is 14 residues long. Trimming cost V 10 bases and J 4 bases; bases outside gene matches: 10. Germline CDR1 is MNHEY and CDR2 is SVGAGI. CDR3 sequence: CANRLTGGLETQYF. CDR3 sequence (DNA): TGTGCCAACCGCCTGACAGGGGGTTTAGAGACCCAGTACTTC.

The chain employs TRBV7-8 and TRBJ2-1, with 7 bases aligning to TRBD1. Germline V gene sequence: CDR1 SGHVS, CDR2 FQNEAQ. Trimming at V came to 10 bases and at J to 0 bases, leaving 3 bases not matched to a gene. The CDR3 totals 13 residues. The chain's CDR3 is CATNRGSYNEQFF. In nucleotides, the CDR3 is TGTGCCACCAACAGGGGCTCCTACAATGAGCAGTTCTTC. The full variable domain, with the rest looked up from reference TRBV7-8 and TRBJ2-1, is GAGVSQSPRYKVAKRGQDVALRCDPISGHVSLFWYQQALGQGPEFLTYFQNEAQLDKSGLPSDRFFAERPEGSVSTLKIQRTQQEDSAVYLCATNRGSYNEQFFGPGTRLTVL.

The CDR3 spells CASSSLRGEGGNTIYF. The CDR3 coding sequence is TGTGCCAGCAGCTCTTTACGGGGTGAAGGCGGAAACACCATATATTTT. V and J are TRBV11-2 and TRBJ1-3; D is undetermined. Germline V gene lookup returns CDR1 SGHAT and CDR2 FQNNGV. V was pared by 4 bases and J by 4 bases, with 17 bases between. The CDR3 loop spans 16 amino acids.

The chain combines TRBV18 with TRBJ1-1, with TRBD1 matching over 8 bases. This CDR3 is built from 15 residues. CDR1 is KGHSH and CDR2 is LQKENI in the germline V gene. Germline trimming cut 5 bases from V and 1 base from J; bases unmatched to any gene: 6. CDR3 protein: CASSTLDRGNTEAFF. As DNA, the CDR3 is TGTGCCAGCTCAACGCTCGACAGGGGGAACACTGAAGCTTTCTTT.

This clone was recorded only once. The chain has TRBV5-1 and TRBJ2-3; D may be TRBD2 (6 bases). Trimming took 0 bases from V and 1 from J, leaving 12 bases between them. The CDR3 is made up of 16 amino acids. Germline CDR1 reads SGHRS; CDR2 reads YFSETQ. The CDR3 reads CASSLGLVGGTDTQYF. DNA for the CDR3: TGCGCCAGCAGCTTGGGACTAGTTGGAGGCACAGATACGCAGTATTTT.

This sequence joins TRBV19 and TRBJ2-1; 9 positions agree with TRBD2. Trimming took 2 bases from V and 13 from J; bases not matched to a gene: 6. The germline V gene encodes CDR1 LNHDA and CDR2 SQIVND (reference sequence). This CDR3 has 13 residues. The CDR3 sequence is CASSIRGLALQFF. The CDR3 DNA reads as TGTGCCAGTAGTATAAGGGGACTAGCATTACAGTTCTTC.

CDR3 amino acids: CASSGEASGSREFF. The CDR3 coding sequence is TGTGCCAGCAGCGGGGAGGCTAGCGGGAGTAGAGAGTTCTTC. The chain links TRBV5-4 to TRBJ2-1; TRBD2 matches at 10 bases. V dropped 4 bases and J dropped 14; count of bases not matched to a gene: 12. The germline V gene encodes CDR1 SGHNT and CDR2 YYREEE (reference sequence). This CDR3 has 14 amino acids.

The gene calls are TRBV5-1 and TRBJ2-1; 7 bases map to TRBD1. This CDR3 contains 17 residues. The germline CDR1 and CDR2 sequences are SGHRS and YFSETQ. V gave up 0 bases and J gave up 4 bases; unmatched junction bases: 10. This CDR3 reads CASSLAHRDRPYNEQFF. Here the CDR3 DNA reads TGCGCCAGCAGCTTGGCCCACCGGGACAGACCTTACAATGAGCAGTTCTTC. The full variable domain, in which reference TRBV5-1 and TRBJ2-1 provide the parts outside the CDR3, is KAGVTQTPRYLIKTRGQQVTLSCSPISGHRSVSWYQQTPGQGLQFLFEYFSETQRNKGNFPGRFSGRQFSNSRSEMNVSTLELGDSALYLCASSLAHRDRPYNEQFFGPGTRLTVL.

This chain uses TRBV4-2 with TRBJ2-1; 9 nucleotides line up with TRBD2. The CDR3 loop spans 16 amino acids. Germline V gene lookup returns CDR1 LGHNA and CDR2 YNFKEQ. Trimming at V came to 4 bases and at J to 3 bases, leaving 7 bases not matched to a gene. CDR3 DNA: TGTGCCAGCAGCCGCACCACTAGCGGGCTCTACAATGAGCAGTTCTTC. Its protein product is CASSRTTSGLYNEQFF.

The chain combines TRBV4-3 with TRBJ2-7, with D tentatively TRBD2 (5 bases). CDR3 length: 14 residues. V lost 4 bases to trimming and J lost 5 bases, with 15 bases between them. Germline values: CDR1 LGHNA, CDR2 YSLEER. CDR3 sequence reads: CASSPLRRGNEQYF. CDR3 nucleotide sequence: TGCGCCAGCAGCCCACTCAGGAGAGGGAACGAGCAGTACTTC.

The chain is built from TRBV25-1 and TRBJ1-5; the D is unclear. The CDR3 totals 16 residues. Trimming cost V 3 bases and J 5 bases, with 17 bases left between them. Looked up from germline, CDR1 is MGHDK and CDR2 is SYGVNS. The CDR3 reads CASSEFVRTADQPQHF. In nucleotides, the CDR3 is TGTGCCAGCAGTGAGTTTGTGAGGACTGCAGATCAGCCCCAGCATTTT. Filled out from reference TRBV25-1 and TRBJ1-5, the complete variable domain reads EADIYQTPRYLVIGTGKKITLECSQTMGHDKMYWYQQDPGMELHLIHYSYGVNSTEKGDLSSESTVSRIRTEHFPLTLESARPSHTSQYLCASSEFVRTADQPQHFGDGTRLSIL.

The chain combines TRBV19 with TRBJ2-5; D gene unclear. Trimming shortened V by 6 bases and J by 5 bases, and 10 bases separated the two germline ends. The germline V gene has CDR1 LNHDA and CDR2 SQIVND (reference sequence). The CDR3 consists of 12 residues. The CDR3 region is CASSPPGETQYF. DNA for the CDR3: TGTGCCAGTAGCCCGCCCGGGGAGACCCAGTACTTC.

In nucleotides, the CDR3 is TGTGCCAGTAGTATTTTCCCCGAAGACTACCGACTCACAGATACGCAGTATTTT. This sequence encodes CASSIFPEDYRLTDTQYF. The V call is TRBV19, the J call TRBJ2-3, with a tentative D call TRBD2 (5 bases). V lost 3 bases to trimming and J lost 2 bases, with 21 bases between them. This CDR3 is 18 amino acids long. CDR1 is LNHDA, CDR2 SQIVND, per germline (reference sequence).

The V call is TRBV7-2, the J call TRBJ1-3; D is perhaps TRBD1 (5 bases). The CDR3 loop spans 14 amino acids. Germline V lookup: CDR1 SGHTA, CDR2 FQGNSA. Deletions cut 2 bases from V and 8 bases from J, with 13 bases between. Here the CDR3 reads CASSLTAGQHTIYF. CDR3 nucleotides: TGTGCCAGCAGCTTAACGGCAGGACAACACACCATATATTTT. Full variable domain (rest looked up from reference TRBV7-2 and TRBJ1-3): GAGVSQSPSNKVTEKGKDVELRCDPISGHTALYWYRQSLGQGLEFLIYFQGNSAPDKSGLPSDRFSAERTGGSVSTLTIQRTQQEDSAVYLCASSLTAGQHTIYFGEGSWLTVV.

The table lists this clone with a count of one. The chain has TRBV4-2 and TRBJ1-5; 7 nucleotides align to TRBD1. CDR1 and CDR2 from the germline V gene are LGHNA and YNFKEQ. This CDR3 is built from 16 residues. Losses at the gene ends were 4 bases for V and 0 bases for J; bases not matched to a gene: 6. CDR3 bases: TGTGCCAGCAGCCGTCACGGGACAGTTAGCAATCAGCCCCAGCATTTT. Translated, it gives CASSRHGTVSNQPQHF.

The chain couples TRBV19 to TRBJ2-1; 11 bases are a match to TRBD2. V shed 1 base and J 5 bases; nucleotides not matched to a gene: 7. Germline V gives CDR1 LNHDA, CDR2 SQIVND (reference sequence). This CDR3 spans 17 amino acids. The CDR3 loop is CASSIVLTSGTHNEQFF. In nucleotides, the CDR3 is TGTGCCAGTAGTATAGTACTGACTAGCGGGACTCACAATGAGCAGTTCTTC.

V gene TRBV7-9 combines with J gene TRBJ1-4; possibly TRBD1 for D (5 bases). The V end was cut by 8 bases, the J end by 0 bases, with 13 bases between. This CDR3 is built from 15 residues. Germline V gene lookup returns CDR1 SEHNR and CDR2 FQNEAQ (reference sequence). CDR3 in amino acids: CASQSPGATNEKLFF. Here the CDR3 DNA reads TGTGCCAGCCAATCCCCGGGGGCAACTAATGAAAAACTGTTTTTT.

This clone occurred once. The chain is built from TRBV18 and TRBJ1-1; 10 nucleotides agree with TRBD1. The CDR3 covers 17 residues. Germline CDR1 KGHSH, CDR2 LQKENI. The junction had 12 bases not matched to a gene; V was cut back by 3 bases and J by 5 bases. The CDR3 coding sequence is TGTGCCAGCTCACCTCCGGGACAGGGGAGTGCGTGGACTGAAGCTTTCTTT. It codes for CASSPPGQGSAWTEAFF.